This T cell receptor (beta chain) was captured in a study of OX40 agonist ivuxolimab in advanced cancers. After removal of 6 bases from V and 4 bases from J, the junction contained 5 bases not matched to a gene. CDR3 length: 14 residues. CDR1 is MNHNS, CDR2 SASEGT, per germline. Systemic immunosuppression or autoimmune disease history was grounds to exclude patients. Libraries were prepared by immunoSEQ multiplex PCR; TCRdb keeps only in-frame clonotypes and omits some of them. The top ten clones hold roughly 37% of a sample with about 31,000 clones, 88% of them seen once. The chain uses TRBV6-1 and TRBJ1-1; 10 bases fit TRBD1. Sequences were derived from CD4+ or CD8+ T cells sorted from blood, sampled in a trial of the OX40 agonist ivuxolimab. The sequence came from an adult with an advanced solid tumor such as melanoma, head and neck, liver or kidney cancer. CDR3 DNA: TGTGCCAGCAGGACAGGGGGCGAAAGCACTGAAGCTTTCTTT. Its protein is CASRTGGESTEAFF.